Given below is one T cell receptor (beta chain) in context. The antigen is not known. With 60 Vbeta and 13 Jbeta primers, the PCR was carried out. TCRdb keeps only in-frame clones here, not all; method: immunoSEQ multiplex PCR. Seen in this sample are roughly 55,000 clones; the ten most common clones hold about 10%. Unmatched junction bases numbered 10, after V lost 0 bases and J lost 6 bases. The V gene's germline CDR1 is LGHNA and CDR2 YSLEER. The CDR3 is 17 residues long. This specimen belongs to a study of cytomegalovirus exposure and HLA in healthy donors. Points from the study as a whole: Most TCR sequences showed up rarely, but some public TCRs showed up in many donors. Using a false discovery rate of 0.05, a later analysis showed that 15,000 to 20,000 TCR beta sequences were associated with HLA alleles.

The clonotype was recovered from a man aged 50 or older in good health and CMV-seropositive. The V call is TRBV4-3, the J call TRBJ2-7; 11 positions match TRBD1. The sequencing input was PBMCs. CDR3 DNA sequence: TGCGCCAGCAGCCAAGATGTTTGGGACAGGGGGGAGGGCGAGCAGTACTTC. This gives the protein CASSQDVWDRGEGEQYF.